Listed here are 13 T cell receptor beta chains from one sample, sequenced in a study of CD8 T cells in Susac syndrome. The authors reverse transcribed roughly 0.5 to 1 ug RNA with random hexamers. MiXCR was run by TCRdb on the immunoSEQ multiplex PCR reads, yielding one entry per CDR3 protein. Found here are about 190,000 distinct CDR3 sequences, approximately 95% of them singletons; the top ten hold approximately 0.098%. Sequencing was carried out using CD4+ T cells from PBMCs. These receptors originate from a human donor in good health.

Only a few counts were recorded for this clonotype. The gene calls are TRBV18 and TRBJ1-1; D uncertain. The CDR3 length is 14 residues. Germline-derived CDR1 and CDR2 are KGHSH and LQKENI. Trimming removed 4 bases from V and 1 base from J, with 10 bases in between. The CDR3 DNA reads TGTGCCAGCTCACAAAGGACCGGGAACACTGAAGCTTTCTTT. This translates into CASSQRTGNTEAFF.

The CDR3 loop reads CASSLMTGGSNNEQFF. The CDR3 DNA reads as TGTGCCAGCAGCTTGATGACAGGGGGGAGTAACAATGAGCAGTTCTTC. The rearrangement joins TRBV9 to TRBJ2-1; TRBD1 agrees at 9 bases. This CDR3 has 16 residues. Germline V gives CDR1 SGDLS, CDR2 YYNGEE. Trimming at V came to 4 bases and at J to 5 bases, leaving 10 bases not matched to a gene.

V gene TRBV29-1 combines with J gene TRBJ2-5; TRBD2 matches at 9 bases. V gave up 7 bases and J gave up 5 bases; unmatched junction bases: 8. The germline V gene has CDR1 SQVTM and CDR2 ANQGSEA. The CDR3 is 13 residues long. The CDR3 region is CSARAGGVETQYF. The CDR3 DNA is TGCAGCGCAAGAGCGGGGGGCGTGGAGACCCAGTACTTC.

The rearrangement joins TRBV7-2 to TRBJ1-6; possibly TRBD1 for D (5 bases). Between the trimmed V and J ends, which lost 4 bases and 11 bases, there was a span of 15 bases. The CDR3 sequence is 14 residues long. The germline V gene has CDR1 SGHTA and CDR2 FQGNSA. The CDR3 is CASSSYSQGTPLHF. CDR3 nucleotide sequence: TGTGCCAGCAGCTCCTACTCCCAGGGTACACCCCTCCACTTT.

The chain uses TRBV6-6 and TRBJ1-1, with D perhaps TRBD1 (6 bases). CDR3 size: 13 residues. The V gene lost 7 bases and the J gene lost 4 bases, with 13 bases spanning the gap. Germline loops: CDR1 MNHNY, CDR2 SVGAGI (reference sequence). The CDR3 here is CASIRVGGTEAFF. The CDR3 DNA reads as TGTGCCAGCATACGAGTAGGGGGCACTGAAGCTTTCTTT.

This sequence joins TRBV30 and TRBJ2-3; no firm D call. Per the germline V gene, CDR1 is GTSNPN and CDR2 is SVGIG (reference sequence). V was cut by 4 bases and J by 3 bases, with 8 bases left in between. The CDR3 is 12 amino acids. The CDR3 loop is CAWTASTDTQYF. The DNA of the CDR3 is TGTGCCTGGACGGCATCTACAGATACGCAGTATTTT. The entire variable domain, with the rest obtained from reference TRBV30 and TRBJ2-3, is as follows: SQTIHQWPATLVQPVGSPLSLECTVEGTSNPNLYWYRQAAGRGLQLLFYSVGIGQISSEVPQNLSASRPQDRQFILSSKKLLLSDSGFYLCAWTASTDTQYFGPGTRLTVL.

As regards this clonotype: Sequence at one end of the junction differs from germline and may be a read error. The rearrangement uses TRBV20-1 and TRBJ1-2; no definite D call. CDR3 length: 13 amino acids. From germline, CDR1 is DFQATT and CDR2 SNEGSKA (reference sequence). DNA of the CDR3: TGCAGTGCGGCGCCTTCCCCTGGCTATGCCTACACCTTC. Translating it yields CSAAPSPGYAYTF.

This chain uses TRBV6-5 with TRBJ2-2; a possible D gene is TRBD2 (5 bases). CDR1 MNHEY and CDR2 SVGAGI come from the germline V gene. The CDR3 length is 15 residues. V was trimmed by 0 bases and J by 3 bases, leaving 8 bases between them. This CDR3 is CASSYSGVDTGELFF. The DNA of the CDR3 is TGTGCCAGCAGTTACTCGGGAGTCGACACCGGGGAGCTGTTTTTT.

This chain connects TRBV12-3 or TRBV12-4 to TRBJ1-2, with D perhaps matching TRBD1 (5 bases). The germline V and J ends were trimmed by 5 bases and 5 bases, with 18 bases remaining between them. The length of the CDR3 is 15 residues. CDR3 nucleotide sequence: TGTGCCAGCAGTAACCCGGGGCAGGGTGGATATGGCTACACCTTC. Translation: CASSNPGQGGYGYTF.

This chain joins TRBV3-1 and TRBJ1-1, with D possibly TRBD1 on 6 matching bases. The CDR3 has 13 residues. CDR1 LGHDT and CDR2 YNNKEL come from the germline V gene (reference sequence). Trimming took off 5 bases at V and 3 bases at J, with 10 bases between the two ends. This chain's CDR3 is CASSSGTHTEAFF. Here the CDR3 DNA reads TGTGCCAGCAGCTCTGGGACACACACTGAAGCTTTCTTT. The variable domain in full, with the rest retrieved from reference TRBV3-1 and TRBJ1-1, is DTAVSQTPKYLVTQMGNDKSIKCEQNLGHDTMYWYKQDSKKFLKIMFSYNNKELIINETVPNRFSPKSPDKAHLNLHINSLELGDSAVYFCASSSGTHTEAFFGQGTRLTVV.

This chain links TRBV9 with TRBJ1-1; weak D call: TRBD1 (6 bases). The V gene's germline CDR1 is SGDLS and CDR2 YYNGEE. This CDR3 is 15 amino acids long. Trimming cost V 5 bases and J 0 bases, with 14 bases left between them. The CDR3 loop reads CASSHNGGMNTEAFF. CDR3 DNA sequence: TGTGCCAGCAGTCACAACGGGGGCATGAACACTGAAGCTTTCTTT.

V usage is TRBV18 and J usage is TRBJ2-5; D is uncertain. CDR3 length: 13 amino acids. Trimming shortened V by 4 bases and J by 1 base, and 7 bases separated the two germline ends. CDR1 KGHSH and CDR2 LQKENI come from the germline V gene. CDR3 region: CASSQKPQETQYF. CDR3 nucleotide sequence: TGTGCCAGCTCACAAAAGCCCCAAGAGACCCAGTACTTC.

Written as DNA, the CDR3 is TGTGCCAGCAGTCCCCGCAGCGGGGCGGAGACCCAGTACTTC. Its translation is CASSPRSGAETQYF. The V and J genes are TRBV27 and TRBJ2-5; 7 positions agree with TRBD2. The germline V gene encodes CDR1 MNHEY and CDR2 SMNVEV (reference sequence). This CDR3 has 14 residues. V shed 5 bases, J shed 5 bases, and the junction held 8 bases outside the gene matches.